Described below is a single T cell receptor beta chain sequence and its context. This clonotype was seen many times. The antigen it binds to is not known. No base quality values were provided; no much bigger clone lies one nucleotide off. Taken from the germline V gene, the CDR1 and CDR2 loops are LGHNA and YSLEER. V drops 8 bases and J drops 0 bases, leaving 8 bases in between. Counted from cysteine to phenylalanine, this CDR3 has 13 amino acids. Just CDR3 DNA is preserved here, 39 bases in frame from base 1. The data stem from a study of T-cell reconstitution after alpha-beta-depleted transplantation in children listed by TCRdb under 2016. About the investigation overall: T-cell immune reconstitution after TCRalphabeta/CD19-depleted allogeneic hematopoietic cell transplantation in children was quantitatively tracked in the study by means of TCR repertoire profiling. What the work shows at the level of the full study, not this receptor alone: The apparently early recovery of alphabetaT-cell counts about two months after transplant reportedly depended on only several hundred rapidly expanded clones that came from non-depleted graft cells. Hyperexpanded clone frequencies declined over subsequent months; after one year, T-cell counts and TCRbeta diversity were mostly attributed to newly produced T cells. In some patients, high TCRbeta diversity at day 60 was attributed to recipient T cells and intrathymic progenitors that had survived conditioning.

The library was prepared using PCR. Sequencing used an Illumina HiSeq 2500. To normalize quantification of the TCRbeta repertoire, the TCR libraries were built with molecular barcoding that relied on unique molecular identifiers. TCRdb trimmed the raw reads at Q25, called clones with MiXCR and kept productive beta chains. Every entry covers one CDR3 protein and lists the most common genes and DNA from its rows. Present in this sample are 200,000 or so distinct CDR3 sequences, roughly 6.3% of which were seen just once. The ten largest clonotypes hold around 4.4% of the sample. The treatment or condition label corresponds to: allogeneic hematopoietic cell transplantation with graft depleted of TCRalphabeta T cells and CD19 B cells. The children who served as transplant recipients had been given grafts of TCRalphabeta/CD19-depleted allogeneic hematopoietic cells.

The sequenced sample was PBMCs, obtained before TCRalphabeta/CD19-depleted stem cell transplant. In this chain, TRBV4-3 is recombined with TRBJ2-4, with no D gene named confidently. This TCR came from a girl under three years old with combined immunodeficiency, due to receive a stem cell transplant. The nucleotides are TGCGCCAGCCCCATGGTAGCCAAAAACATTCAGTACTTC. Its amino acids are CASPMVAKNIQYF.